This T cell receptor (beta chain) was retrieved from a study of identical twins. Study results and limitations: Twins shared beta out-of-frame sequences in excess, but this excess was weaker.

CDR3 size: 16 residues. Trimming removed 0 bases from V and 9 bases from J; junction bases left unmatched: 9. The germline V gene has CDR1 LGHDT and CDR2 YNNKEL (reference sequence). Using its own MiXCR run on the 5' RACE reads, TCRdb lists one record per CDR3 protein. The sample carries about 660,000 distinct CDR3 sequences, roughly 8% recorded once. A remark on this clonotype: The target antigen is unknown.

The same sample was also studied in work on yellow fever vaccine responses in identical twins.

Sequences were obtained from PBMCs. This chain connects TRBV3-1 to TRBJ2-1; 9 bases are shared with TRBD2. This TCR came from a woman aged 18-30 years in good health. The CDR3 region is CASSQDKIAGEGEQFF. CDR3 DNA sequence: TGTGCCAGCAGCCAAGATAAAATAGCGGGAGAGGGTGAGCAGTTCTTC.